The 10 T cell receptor beta chains listed next were all sequenced from one sample in a study of CD8 T cells in Susac syndrome. A quantity of about 0.45 to 1 ug RNA underwent reverse transcription using random hexamers. Each CDR3 protein is one row after TCRdb ran MiXCR on the immunoSEQ multiplex PCR reads. The sample lists roughly 330,000 distinct CDR3 sequences, approximately 90% occurring once. The material sequenced was CD4+ T cells from PBMCs. These receptors all stem from a human donor with multiple sclerosis.

The chain employs TRBV15 and TRBJ2-5; TRBD2 matches 9 bases. Germline assignment: CDR1 LNHNV and CDR2 YYDKDF (reference sequence). The trim removed 0 bases at V and 2 bases at J, leaving 13 bases unmatched. There are 19 residues in the CDR3. The CDR3 DNA is TGTGCCACCAGCAGAGAAAAATACTACGGACTAGCGAGACAAGAGACCCAGTACTTC. It translates to CATSREKYYGLARQETQYF.

The chain combines TRBV7-6 with TRBJ2-3, with D perhaps given as TRBD1 or TRBD2 (5 bases each). The V end lost 1 base, the J end lost 3 bases, and 14 bases lay between the germline ends. Germline CDR1 SGHVS, CDR2 FNYEAQ. The CDR3 runs to 16 residues. This chain's CDR3 is CASSLVSIGATDTQYF. For the CDR3, the DNA is TGTGCCAGCAGCTTAGTATCTATCGGGGCGACAGATACGCAGTATTTT.

The V gene is TRBV30, the J gene TRBJ2-1; tentative D call: TRBD2 (6 bases). In germline, CDR1 is GTSNPN, CDR2 SVGIG (reference sequence). The CDR3 extends over 13 amino acids. The V end was cut by 3 bases, the J end by 10 bases, with 16 bases between. This CDR3 reads CAWRLTGVKEQFF. Here the CDR3 DNA reads TGTGCCTGGAGGTTGACGGGGGTGAAGGAGCAGTTCTTC.

CDR3 bases: TGTGCCACCAGTGACCCCACCTCCGGGTTGAATGAGCAGTTCTTC. Protein sequence: CATSDPTSGLNEQFF. This chain uses TRBV24-1 with TRBJ2-1; D ambiguous. V lost 4 bases and J lost 7, with 16 bases in between. Germline-derived CDR1 and CDR2 are KGHDR and SFDVKD. The CDR3 is made up of 15 amino acids.

The genes are TRBV5-1 and TRBJ2-1; 7 positions match TRBD2. The CDR3 is 16 amino acids. The germline V gene has CDR1 SGHRS and CDR2 YFSETQ. V was pared by 5 bases and J by 0 bases, with 8 bases of the junction left unmatched. This chain's CDR3 is CASRTAGGSSYNEQFF. The CDR3 nucleotides are TGCGCCAGCAGGACGGCTGGCGGGAGCTCCTACAATGAGCAGTTCTTC. The variable domain in full, completed from reference TRBV5-1 and TRBJ2-1, reads KAGVTQTPRYLIKTRGQQVTLSCSPISGHRSVSWYQQTPGQGLQFLFEYFSETQRNKGNFPGRFSGRQFSNSRSEMNVSTLELGDSALYLCASRTAGGSSYNEQFFGPGTRLTVL.

The chain employs TRBV20-1 and TRBJ2-1; possible D gene TRBD2, 6 bases. In germline, CDR1 is DFQATT, CDR2 SNEGSKA (reference sequence). The CDR3 sequence is 14 residues long. V was shortened by 0 bases and J by 3 bases, with 9 bases between the two germline ends. CDR3 DNA: TGCAGTGCTAGAGAGGGAGCGGGCTACAATGAGCAGTTCTTC. It specifies CSAREGAGYNEQFF.

The chain is built from TRBV30 and TRBJ2-2, with D hard to call. V lost 0 bases and J 4 bases, leaving 3 bases between the germline ends. Germline CDR1 and CDR2: GTSNPN and SVGIG (reference sequence). The CDR3 loop spans 12 amino acids. The CDR3 here is CAWSVITGELFF. Written as DNA, the CDR3 is TGTGCCTGGAGTGTGATCACCGGGGAGCTGTTTTTT.

V is TRBV12-3 or TRBV12-4 and J is TRBJ1-1, with D unclear. The CDR3 consists of 13 residues. Trimming cost V 3 bases and J 5 bases, with 10 bases left between them. The chain's CDR3 is CASSFNGRTEAFF. For the CDR3, the DNA is TGTGCCAGCAGTTTCAACGGAAGGACTGAAGCTTTCTTT.

This chain links TRBV12-3 or TRBV12-4 with TRBJ2-3, with D tentatively TRBD1 or TRBD2 (5 bases each). The V and J ends lost 6 bases and 7 bases respectively, with 17 bases between them. This CDR3 spans 14 amino acids. The CDR3 nucleotides are TGTGCCAGCAGCCCAGGGTGGGGGATCCATACGCAGTATTTT. Residues: CASSPGWGIHTQYF.

The chain recombines TRBV6-4 with TRBJ1-6; D gene ambiguous. V lost 5 bases and J lost 9, with 17 bases in between. CDR3 size: 15 residues. Germline loops: CDR1 MRHNA, CDR2 SNTAGT. The CDR3 region is CASSLRGSGSSPLHF. The CDR3 DNA reads TGTGCCAGCAGTTTACGAGGAAGTGGCTCTTCACCCCTCCACTTT.